This TCR beta chain is from a study of T cells after yellow fever vaccination. The wider study: Low-cell-number fractions were prepared with SMART-Seq v4 Ultra Low Input.

V lost 5 bases, J lost 4 bases, and 8 bases stayed unmatched. Germline CDR1 and CDR2: SGHTA and FQGNSA. CDR3 length: 14 residues. TCRdb recomputed calls from the 5' RACE reads with MiXCR, one row per CDR3 protein. Of 150,000 to 200,000 distinct CDR3 sequences in the sample, more than 9.5% were seen once. This clonotype showed up just a few times. This sample comprised CD8+ T cells sorted from PBMCs, obtained 15 days after the yellow fever booster vaccination. The rearrangement uses TRBV7-2 and TRBJ2-7; TRBD1 agrees at 7 bases. This TCR derives from a man aged 18 to 30 who received the YFV17D yellow fever vaccine. The CDR3 loop is CASSQPGQRYEQYF. CDR3 coding DNA: TGTGCCAGCAGCCAACCGGGACAGAGATACGAGCAGTACTTC.